The rows below give T cell receptor beta chains drawn from one sample of a study of T cell responses to AZD1222 COVID-19 vaccine. Produced via immunoSEQ multiplex PCR; TCRdb's table is partial and in-frame only. The sample contains roughly 150,000 clones, over 85% of which appear only once. The sample was peripheral blood, taken on day 0 of AZD1222 vaccination. These receptors were taken from an adult in good health. CDR3s include the opening cysteine and the closing phenylalanine or tryptophan. The D gene is left open where the match is weak. Size tells how often a clone was seen (once, few, many) or the class of an expanded clone, and some rows leave it out.

>-|TRBJ1-5|TRBV2|-
TGTGCCAGCAGTGACGTGGGAAGCAATCAGCCCCAGCATTTT
CASSDVGSNQPQHF
>TRBD2|TRBJ2-3|TRBV5-1|-
TGCGCCACCGGGGTAGCGGGAGTAGATACGCAGTATTTT
CATGVAGVDTQYF
>-|TRBJ2-7|TRBV10-3|-
TGTGCCATCAGTGTGCAAGGGGATTTGAGCGAGCAGTACTTC
CAISVQGDLSEQYF
>-|TRBJ2-7|TRBV28|-
TGTGCCAGCAGTCGCGCCTACGAGCAGTACTTC
CASSRAYEQYF
>-|TRBJ2-1|TRBV2|-
TGTGCCAGCAAGGACTCCGCCCAGTGGCAGTTCTTC
CASKDSAQWQFF
>-|TRBJ2-1|TRBV7-9|-
TGTGCCAGCAGCTCCTACAGGGTTTTGGGCAATGAGCAGTTCTTC
CASSSYRVLGNEQFF
>-|TRBJ2-1|TRBV7-9|-
TGTGCCAGCAGCTTAGTGAGGCGGGGCTACTACAATGAGCAGTTCTTC
CASSLVRRGYYNEQFF
>-|TRBJ2-2|TRBV12-3/TRBV12-4|-
TGTGCCAGCCATGTCGACACCGGGGAGCTGTTTTTT
CASHVDTGELFF
>TRBD2|TRBJ2-5|TRBV27|-
TGTGCCAGCGGACGGACTAGCGGGATAGAGACCCAGTACTTC
CASGRTSGIETQYF
>TRBD2|TRBJ2-1|TRBV4-2|-
TGTGCCAGCAGCCAAGTTAGCGGGAACAATGAGCAGTTCTTC
CASSQVSGNNEQFF
>-|TRBJ2-2|TRBV18|-
TGTGCCAGCTCACCACAGGGGGCCGGGGAGCTGTTTTTT
CASSPQGAGELFF
>TRBD2|TRBJ2-3|TRBV6-5|-
TGTGCCAGCAGTTACTCCCGCGGGAGCGGCCCGGATACGCAGTATTTT
CASSYSRGSGPDTQYF
>-|TRBJ2-1|TRBV7-9|-
TGTGCCAGCAGCTTAACGGGCAATGAGCAGTTCTTC
CASSLTGNEQFF
>-|TRBJ1-6|TRBV11-3|-
TGTGCCAGCAGCTTAGAAGGTGGTTCACCCCTCCACTTT
CASSLEGGSPLHF
>-|TRBJ1-3|TRBV7-8|once
TGTGCCAGCAGCCCTGGGACAATGGGAAACACCATATATTTT
CASSPGTMGNTIYF
>TRBD2|TRBJ2-2|TRBV19|-
TGTGCCAGTAAGCCGGGACTAGGATATAGAAACACCGGGGAGCTGTTTTTT
CASKPGLGYRNTGELFF
>-|TRBJ1-5|TRBV2|-
TGTGCCAGCAAGGGGAGCAATCAGCCCCAGCATTTT
CASKGSNQPQHF
>-|TRBJ1-1|TRBV7-9|-
TGTGCCAGCAGCTTAGTCGGGGACCCTGAAGCTTTCTTT
CASSLVGDPEAFF
>-|TRBJ1-6|TRBV19|-
TGTGCCAGTAGTATAGAGGGGCGAGGAGGACCCAGCTCCTATAATTCACCCCTCCACTTT
CASSIEGRGGPSSYNSPLHF
>TRBD1|TRBJ2-5|TRBV27|few
TGTGCCAGCAGTTTAAGGCCGGGACAGGGGTTCGGAGAGACCCAGTACTTC
CASSLRPGQGFGETQYF
>-|TRBJ1-6|TRBV7-3|-
TGTGCCAGCAGCTTAATGGCGGGTCCAAGCTCACCCCTCCACTTT
CASSLMAGPSSPLHF
>TRBD1|TRBJ1-1|TRBV6-5|-
TGTGCCAGCAGCAGCCCGACAGGGGTTACTGAAGCTTTCTTT
CASSSPTGVTEAFF
>-|TRBJ2-7|TRBV19|-
TGTGCCAGTAGCCGAGGGACCACCTCCTACGAGCAGTACTTC
CASSRGTTSYEQYF